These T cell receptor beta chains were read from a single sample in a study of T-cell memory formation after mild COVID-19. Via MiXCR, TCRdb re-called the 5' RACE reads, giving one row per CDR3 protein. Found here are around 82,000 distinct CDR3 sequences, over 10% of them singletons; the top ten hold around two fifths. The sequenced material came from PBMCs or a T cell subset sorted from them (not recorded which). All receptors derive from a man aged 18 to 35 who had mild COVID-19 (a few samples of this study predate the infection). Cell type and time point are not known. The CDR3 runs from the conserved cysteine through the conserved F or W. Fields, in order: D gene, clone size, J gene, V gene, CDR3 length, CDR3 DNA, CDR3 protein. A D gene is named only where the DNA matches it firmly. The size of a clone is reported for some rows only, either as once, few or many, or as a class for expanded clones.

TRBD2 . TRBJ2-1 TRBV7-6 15 TGTGCCAGCAGCTTAGCACTAGCGGGGGGAAATGAGCAGTTCTTC CASSLALAGGNEQFF
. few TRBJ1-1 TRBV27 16 TGTGCCAGCAGTTTAGTAATCCCTTCGGAGAACACTGAAGCTTTCTTT CASSLVIPSENTEAFF
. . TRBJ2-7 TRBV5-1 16 TGCGCCAGCAGCTTGGCCTTCCGGGTTCCAACCTACGAGCAGTACTTC CASSLAFRVPTYEQYF
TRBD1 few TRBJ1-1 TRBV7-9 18 TGTGCCAGCAGCTTAGGTCCAGGACAGGGAATGGGGAACACTGAAGCTTTCTTT CASSLGPGQGMGNTEAFF
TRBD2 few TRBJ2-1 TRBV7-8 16 TGTGCCAGCAGCCCCTGGACTAGCGGGGGGCTGGATGAGCAGTTCTTC CASSPWTSGGLDEQFF
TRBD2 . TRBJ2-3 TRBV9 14 TGTGCCAGCGCAATAGCGGGAACCACAGATACGCAGTATTTT CASAIAGTTDTQYF
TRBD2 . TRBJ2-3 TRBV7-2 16 TGTGCCAGCAGCTTACCCCGCGGGGGGGGCACAGATACGCAGTATTTT CASSLPRGGGTDTQYF
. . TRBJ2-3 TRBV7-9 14 TGTGCCAGCAGCATGTCGGGCAGGGCAGATACGCAGTATTTT CASSMSGRADTQYF
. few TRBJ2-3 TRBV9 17 TGTGCCAGCAGCGATCCCCCCGGACCTATACCCACAGATACGCAGTATTTT CASSDPPGPIPTDTQYF
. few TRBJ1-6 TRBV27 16 TGTGCCAGCAGTTTACCACCCGACGGGTATAATTCACCCCTCCACTTT CASSLPPDGYNSPLHF
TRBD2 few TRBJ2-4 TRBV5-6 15 TGTGCCAGCTCGCAAGGACTAGCTTCAGAAAACATTCAGTACTTC CASSQGLASENIQYF
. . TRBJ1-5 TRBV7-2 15 TGTGCCAGCAGCTTAGTTTACGTGGGGAATCAGCCCCAGCATTTT CASSLVYVGNQPQHF
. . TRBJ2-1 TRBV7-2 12 TGTGCCAGCAGCTTAGGGGCGCATGAGCAGTTCTTC CASSLGAHEQFF
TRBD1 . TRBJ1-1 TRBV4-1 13 TGCGCCAGTAAACAGGGGAGCGACACTGAAGCTTTCTTT CASKQGSDTEAFF
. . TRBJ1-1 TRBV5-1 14 TGCGCCAGCAGTGGGGGACGGATGAACACTGAAGCTTTCTTT CASSGGRMNTEAFF
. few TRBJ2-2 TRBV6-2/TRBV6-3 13 TGTGCCAGCGGCCCCTGGGGCCCCGGGGAGCTGTTTTTT CASGPWGPGELFF
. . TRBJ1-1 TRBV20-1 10 TGCAGTGCTAGAGATCTTAGGGCTTTCTTT CSARDLRAFF
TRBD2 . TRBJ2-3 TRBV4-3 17 TGCGCCAGCAGCCCTCGACTAGCGGGGGGGTCCATCCATACGCAGTATTTT CASSPRLAGGSIHTQYF
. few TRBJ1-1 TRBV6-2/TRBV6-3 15 TGTGCCAGCAACCAAAGGGGACATCCGAACACTGAAGCTTTCTTT CASNQRGHPNTEAFF
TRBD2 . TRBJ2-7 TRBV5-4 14 TGTGCCAGCAGCTCCCGGGGCGGGGGACACGAGCAGTACTTC CASSSRGGGHEQYF
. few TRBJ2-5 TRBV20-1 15 TGCAGTGCTACCACGGCGGGGCAGCGCCAAGAGACCCAGTACTTC CSATTAGQRQETQYF
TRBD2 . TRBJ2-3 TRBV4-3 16 TGCGCCAGCAGCCAAGGAGCGGGGGTTAGCAAAGATACGCAGTATTTT CASSQGAGVSKDTQYF
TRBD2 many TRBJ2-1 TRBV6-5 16 TGTGCCAGCATGGCCCTAAGCGGGGGGGCCCACAATGAGCAGTTCTTC CASMALSGGAHNEQFF
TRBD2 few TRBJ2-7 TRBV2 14 TGTGCCAGCAGCCGCCCTAGCGGGGGGTACGAGCAGTACTTC CASSRPSGGYEQYF